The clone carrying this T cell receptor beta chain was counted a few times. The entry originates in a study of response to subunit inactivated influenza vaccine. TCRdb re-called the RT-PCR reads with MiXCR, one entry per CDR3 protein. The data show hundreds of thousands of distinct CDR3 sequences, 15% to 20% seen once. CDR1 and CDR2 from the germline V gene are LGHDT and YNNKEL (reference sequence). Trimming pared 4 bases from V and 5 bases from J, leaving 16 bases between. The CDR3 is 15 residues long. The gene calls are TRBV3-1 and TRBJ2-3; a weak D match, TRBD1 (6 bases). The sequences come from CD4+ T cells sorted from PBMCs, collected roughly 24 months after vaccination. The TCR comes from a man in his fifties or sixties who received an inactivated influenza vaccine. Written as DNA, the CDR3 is TGTGCCAGCAGCCCCCTGGTTGGGGGCGGAGATACGCAGTATTTT. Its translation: CASSPLVGGGDTQYF.